A selection of T cell receptor beta chains follows, all from one sample in a study of response to subunit inactivated influenza vaccine. From the RT-PCR reads, TCRdb called clonotypes with MiXCR, one entry per CDR3 protein. The profile shows approximately 570,000 distinct CDR3 sequences, under 9% of them singletons. The input for sequencing was PBMCs from blood, taken around 25 months after vaccination. Every receptor here comes from a man aged 45 to 70 who received an inactivated influenza vaccine. CDR3s include the opening cysteine and the closing phenylalanine or tryptophan. D genes are given only for firm matches. Expanded clones get a size class; other rows say once, few or many, or leave the size out.

.	TRBV12-3/TRBV12-4	.	TRBJ2-1	CASTIRSVAGYQHNEEFF	TGTGCCAGCACCATCCGGTCGGTAGCTGGATATCAACACAATGAGGAGTTCTTC
many	TRBV29-1	TRBD2	TRBJ2-3	CSVGTGGTQYF	TGCAGCGTTGGTACGGGAGGTACGCAGTATTTT
few	TRBV7-2	.	TRBJ2-7	CASSPGASGYEQYF	TGTGCCAGCAGCCCCGGGGCCTCGGGGTACGAGCAGTACTTC
.	TRBV4-3	TRBD1	TRBJ1-2	CASSPGGPGYYGYTF	TGCGCCAGCAGCCCAGGGGGACCGGGCTACTATGGCTACACCTTC
.	TRBV11-2	.	TRBJ2-1	CASSSTSGLFDNEQFF	TGTGCCAGCAGCTCCACCTCAGGGTTGTTCGACAATGAGCAGTTCTTC
.	TRBV15	.	TRBJ1-6	CATSRDEGRGGSPLHF	TGTGCCACCAGCAGAGATGAGGGCAGGGGCGGCTCACCCCTCCACTTT
few	TRBV2	TRBD1	TRBJ2-1	CASRIGTGVNNEQFF	TGTGCCAGCAGGATAGGGACAGGGGTAAACAATGAGCAGTTCTTC
.	TRBV4-2	.	TRBJ1-2	CASSQEGQGGLGYTF	TGTGCCAGCAGCCAAGAGGGGCAAGGGGGTCTGGGCTACACCTTC
.	TRBV20-1	.	TRBJ1-1	CRATGANTEAFF	TGCAGAGCAACGGGGGCGAACACTGAAGCTTTCTTT
many	TRBV7-2	.	TRBJ2-3	CASSFEKGVPQQYF	TGTGCCAGCAGCTTCGAAAAAGGGGTCCCTCAGCAGTATTTT
many	TRBV20-1	.	TRBJ1-5	CSAGTLDQPQHF	TGCAGTGCTGGGACTTTAGATCAGCCCCAGCATTTT
few	TRBV20-1	.	TRBJ2-5	CSARDRLGGETQYF	TGCAGTGCTAGAGACCGACTAGGGGGGGAGACCCAGTACTTC
few	TRBV7-9	TRBD1	TRBJ2-2	CASSFPGQGNTGELFF	TGTGCCAGCAGCTTTCCCGGACAGGGTAACACCGGGGAGCTGTTTTTT
few	TRBV5-5	TRBD2	TRBJ2-7	CASSSLAGGTYEQYF	TGTGCCAGCAGCTCACTAGCGGGAGGGACGTACGAGCAGTACTTC
many	TRBV4-3	.	TRBJ2-1	CASSQDIGGEQFF	TGCGCCAGCAGCCAAGATATAGGGGGTGAGCAGTTCTTC
.	TRBV11-2	.	TRBJ1-3	CASSRWARNPIYF	TGTGCCAGCAGCCGGTGGGCCAGAAATCCCATATATTTT
few	TRBV11-1	TRBD2	TRBJ2-1	CASSLFPRLAGVNNEQFF	TGTGCCAGCAGCTTATTCCCCCGCCTAGCGGGAGTGAACAATGAGCAGTTCTTC
.	TRBV19	.	TRBJ2-5	CAAGNRAQETQYF	TGTGCCGCCGGGAACAGAGCTCAAGAGACCCAGTACTTC
many	TRBV10-3	.	TRBJ2-7	CAISESGGREQYF	TGTGCCATCAGTGAGTCCGGGGGTCGCGAGCAGTACTTC
.	TRBV18	.	TRBJ2-5	CASSPPVLRETQYF	TGTGCCAGCTCACCACCCGTGTTAAGGGAGACCCAGTACTTC
.	TRBV2	.	TRBJ2-7	CASSRGSTGEQYF	TGTGCCAGCAGTCGGGGAAGTACTGGCGAGCAGTACTTC
few	TRBV2	.	TRBJ2-7	CASSEQLTYEQYF	TGTGCCAGCAGTGAGCAGCTGACCTACGAGCAGTACTTC
.	TRBV20-1	.	TRBJ1-2	CSAGLFLTANYGYTF	TGCAGTGCCGGGTTGTTTTTGACAGCTAACTATGGCTACACCTTC
few	TRBV4-2	.	TRBJ2-7	CASSQARGNEQYF	TGTGCCAGCAGCCAAGCCCGGGGTAACGAGCAGTACTTC
few	TRBV20-1	.	TRBJ2-1	CSARDPNRLNEQFF	TGCAGTGCTAGAGATCCCAACAGGCTCAATGAGCAGTTCTTC